The 30 T cell receptor beta chains listed next were all sequenced from one sample in a study of blood T cell repertoires in COVID-19. Sequencing was performed with immunoSEQ multiplex PCR; in TCRdb, only in-frame clones are kept and a portion is missing. This table has 250,000 to 300,000 clones, roughly 93% appearing once. The sample taken for sequencing was PBMCs or T cells enriched from blood (not recorded which). These receptors all stem from a woman aged 40 to 50 with acute COVID-19.

The gene calls are TRBV5-1 and TRBJ1-1; D unclear. Trimming removed 5 bases at V and 4 bases at J, with 15 bases between. The CDR3 totals 14 residues. Germline CDR1 is SGHRS and CDR2 is YFSETQ. As DNA, the CDR3 is TGCGCCAGCAGGGAAGAGATACGCGGCACTGAAGCTTTCTTT. It yields the protein CASREEIRGTEAFF.

This rearrangement joins TRBV28 to TRBJ1-6; D gene uncertain. The V end was cut by 3 bases, the J end by 9 bases, with 6 bases between. The CDR3 covers 12 residues. CDR1 is MDHEN, CDR2 SYDVKM, per germline. The CDR3 DNA follows: TGTGCCAGCAGTTTTTATCGTTCACCCCTCCACTTT. It codes for CASSFYRSPLHF.

The CDR3 region is CASSPGGASTDTQYF. The CDR3 bases are TGTGCCAGCAGCCCCGGGGGAGCGAGCACAGATACGCAGTATTTT. The V gene is TRBV11-2, the J gene TRBJ2-3; a possible D gene is TRBD2 (6 bases). This CDR3 has 15 residues. V was clipped by 5 bases and J by 0 bases, with 12 bases between them. Germline V gives CDR1 SGHAT, CDR2 FQNNGV.

The V and J genes are TRBV6-1 and TRBJ2-2; 8 nucleotides agree with TRBD2. The germline V gene has CDR1 MNHNS and CDR2 SASEGT. The CDR3 loop spans 16 amino acids. V lost 0 bases to trimming and J lost 7 bases; unmatched junction nucleotides: 7. The CDR3 sequence: CASSEALSAGGGELFF. CDR3 in DNA: TGTGCCAGCAGTGAAGCCTTATCCGCGGGGGGCGGGGAGCTGTTTTTT.

The chain is built from TRBV12-3 or TRBV12-4 and TRBJ1-2; D might be TRBD1 (5 bases). This CDR3 region has 12 residues. The V and J ends lost 6 bases and 5 bases respectively, with 10 bases between them. The CDR3 spells CASSRQNYGYTF. For the CDR3, the DNA is TGTGCCAGCAGCAGACAGAATTATGGCTACACCTTC.

About this clone itself: Other DNA sequences of this sample code for an identical CDR3. The genes are TRBV4-1 and TRBJ1-1; D remains unclear. The CDR3 extends over 13 amino acids. The germline V gene encodes CDR1 MGHRA and CDR2 YSYEKL. Trimming took 0 bases from V and 4 from J, leaving 6 bases between them. The CDR3 spells CASSQDRGTEAFF. Here the CDR3 DNA reads TGCGCCAGCAGCCAAGATCGCGGCACTGAAGCTTTCTTT.

The rearrangement joins TRBV11-2 to TRBJ1-6, with a tentative D call TRBD1 (6 bases). CDR1 SGHAT and CDR2 FQNNGV come from the germline V gene. Deletions cut 5 bases from V and 7 bases from J, with 12 bases between. The CDR3 extends over 14 amino acids. The CDR3 reads CASSRQDLNSPLHF. In DNA form, the CDR3 reads TGTGCCAGCAGCCGACAGGATTTAAATTCACCCCTCCACTTT.

The V gene is TRBV2, the J gene TRBJ2-3; 10 bases agree with TRBD2. V lost 2 bases and J lost 7; bases outside the gene matches: 9. The CDR3 spans 16 residues. In germline, CDR1 is SNHLY, CDR2 FYNNEI. The CDR3 coding sequence is TGTGCCAGCAGTGAATTTGAGGCTAGCGGGAGAAATACGCAGTATTTT. Its protein is CASSEFEASGRNTQYF. The whole variable domain, remainder taken from reference TRBV2 and TRBJ2-3, is EPEVTQTPSHQVTQMGQEVILRCVPISNHLYFYWYRQILGQKVEFLVSFYNNEISEKSEIFDDQFSVERPDGSNFTLKIRSTKLEDSAMYFCASSEFEASGRNTQYFGPGTRLTVL.

The rearrangement uses TRBV2 and TRBJ1-5; TRBD1 agrees at 9 bases. Germline CDR1 is SNHLY and CDR2 is FYNNEI. V shed 6 bases, J shed 7 bases, and the junction held 10 bases outside the gene matches. The CDR3 extends over 15 amino acids. The CDR3 coding sequence is TGTGCCAGCAGGGAAACCGGGACAGGGTTACAGCCCCAGCATTTT. Its translation is CASRETGTGLQPQHF.

V and J are TRBV18 and TRBJ2-4; a weak D match, TRBD1 (5 bases). Germline V lookup: CDR1 KGHSH, CDR2 LQKENI. This CDR3 has 15 residues. V lost 3 bases, J lost 2 bases, and 11 bases lay in between. The CDR3 DNA reads as TGTGCCAGCTCACCTCCAGGGAACACCAAAAACATTCAGTACTTC. Amino acids: CASSPPGNTKNIQYF.

The J gene is TRBJ2-3, the V gene TRBV5-1, with D perhaps TRBD2 (5 bases). Germline V lookup: CDR1 SGHRS, CDR2 YFSETQ. Trimming took 0 bases from V and 5 from J, leaving 10 bases between them. The CDR3 contains 14 residues. CDR3 loop: CASSLGEMVDTQYF. The CDR3 DNA is TGCGCCAGCAGCTTGGGGGAGATGGTAGATACGCAGTATTTT.

The chain joins TRBV6-5 to TRBJ2-1, with D perhaps matching TRBD2 (6 bases). Germline V gene data show CDR1 as MNHEY and CDR2 as SVGAGI. Trimming left V 2 bases short and J 7 bases short, with 18 bases between. The CDR3 spans 16 residues. The CDR3 protein is CASSYDRDGSLNEQFF. DNA of the CDR3: TGTGCCAGCAGTTACGACCGAGACGGGAGTCTAAATGAGCAGTTCTTC.

The gene calls are TRBV25-1 and TRBJ2-5; possible D gene TRBD1, 6 bases. The CDR3 is 14 amino acids. Trimming took 3 bases from V and 5 from J, leaving 13 bases between them. Germline assignment: CDR1 MGHDK and CDR2 SYGVNS. CDR3 loop: CASSDPTGWETQYF. The CDR3 DNA reads TGTGCCAGCAGTGACCCGACAGGATGGGAGACCCAGTACTTC.

V gene TRBV18 combines with J gene TRBJ2-3; TRBD2 matches 7 bases. In germline, CDR1 is KGHSH, CDR2 LQKENI. The CDR3 totals 15 residues. Trimming removed 2 bases from V and 3 bases from J; junction bases left unmatched: 5. CDR3 coding DNA: TGTGCCAGCTCACCAGTCCCGGGAGGAACAGATACGCAGTATTTT. This encodes CASSPVPGGTDTQYF.

The J gene is TRBJ2-5, the V gene TRBV9; D gene unclear. The CDR3 is 15 residues long. The germline gives CDR1 SGDLS, CDR2 YYNGEE. The V end was cut by 0 bases, the J end by 1 base, with 10 bases between. This CDR3 reads CASSVGERLQETQYF. DNA for the CDR3: TGTGCCAGCAGCGTAGGCGAGCGCCTCCAAGAGACCCAGTACTTC.

The chain uses TRBV12-3 or TRBV12-4 and TRBJ2-3; D is undetermined. V lost 1 base, J lost 5 bases, and 4 bases lay in between. The length of the CDR3 is 12 residues. The CDR3 protein is CASSLGRDTQYF. CDR3 nucleotides: TGTGCCAGCAGTTTAGGGAGAGATACGCAGTATTTT.

This chain uses TRBV5-1 with TRBJ2-3; 10 bases are a match to TRBD1. The CDR3 sequence is 14 residues long. The J segment lost 4 bases and the V segment lost 5 bases, leaving 4 bases of the junction unmatched. Germline-derived CDR1 and CDR2 are SGHRS and YFSETQ. The CDR3 region is CASRTGTGADTQYF. The CDR3 DNA is TGCGCCAGCAGGACCGGGACAGGGGCAGATACGCAGTATTTT.

CDR3 DNA sequence: TGTGCCAGCAGTTTACAACTCGGTAGCGGGAGCGGGGAGCTGTTTTTT. Translating gives CASSLQLGSGSGELFF. The V gene is TRBV11-2, the J gene TRBJ2-2, with 9 bases fitting TRBD2. Germline V gene sequence: CDR1 SGHAT, CDR2 FQNNGV. The length of the CDR3 is 16 residues. J was trimmed by 7 bases and V by 6 bases; bases with no gene match: 12.

CDR3 nucleotides: TGTGCCAGCAGATCTAGCGGGGGGGCGCTTGAGCAGTTCTTC. Amino acids: CASRSSGGALEQFF. V is TRBV25-1 and J is TRBJ2-1, with 12 bases identical to TRBD2. The V and J ends lost 6 bases and 9 bases, in that order; junction bases with no gene match: 6. CDR3 length: 14 amino acids. The germline CDR1 and CDR2 sequences are MGHDK and SYGVNS.

The chain links TRBV13 to TRBJ2-1, with 7 nucleotides matching TRBD2. The CDR3 sequence is 15 residues long. The junction had 9 bases not matched to a gene; V was cut back by 2 bases and J by 8 bases. Germline V gene sequence: CDR1 PRHDT, CDR2 FYEKMQ (reference sequence). DNA of the CDR3: TGTGCCAGCAGCTTACGAGCGGGGATCCTAGATGAGCAGTTCTTC. Protein: CASSLRAGILDEQFF.

The chain links TRBV3-1 (or the pseudogene TRBV3-2) to TRBJ1-2; 7 nucleotides match TRBD1. CDR1 is LGHDT and CDR2 is YNNKEL in the germline V gene (reference sequence). This CDR3 comprises 13 residues. Trimming at V came to 4 bases and at J to 4 bases, leaving 3 bases not matched to a gene. The CDR3 bases are TGTGCCAGCAGCCTGACAGGGAGCTATGGCTACACCTTC. Translation gives CASSLTGSYGYTF.

This chain connects TRBV29-1 to TRBJ2-3; 9 positions match TRBD2. The CDR3 sequence is 14 residues long. Germline lookup yields CDR1 SQVTM and CDR2 ANQGSEA. The ends lost 5 bases at V and 5 bases at J; junction bases unmatched: 8. CDR3 in amino acids: CSVSPSGTGDTQYF. Written as DNA, the CDR3 is TGCAGCGTTTCGCCTAGCGGGACGGGAGATACGCAGTATTTT.

V usage is TRBV4-1 and J usage is TRBJ2-5; 10 nucleotides agree with TRBD2. Germline loops: CDR1 MGHRA, CDR2 YSYEKL. Trimming took 0 bases from V and 5 from J; bases not matched to a gene: 12. The CDR3 is 18 amino acids. This chain's CDR3 is CASSQDRASGSSGETQYF. Here the CDR3 DNA reads TGCGCCAGCAGCCAAGATCGGGCTAGCGGGAGCTCAGGGGAGACCCAGTACTTC.

The CDR3 sequence: CASSLAGGPLTDTQYF. CDR3 coding DNA: TGTGCCAGCAGCTTAGCCGGAGGCCCACTAACAGATACGCAGTATTTT. V gene TRBV7-9 combines with J gene TRBJ2-3; maybe TRBD2 (5 bases). The CDR3 covers 16 residues. The germline V gene encodes CDR1 SEHNR and CDR2 FQNEAQ (reference sequence). Trimming stripped 0 bases from V and 3 bases from J, with 13 bases between.

The V gene is TRBV7-9, the J gene TRBJ2-5; D uncertain. V shed 1 base and J shed 9 bases, with 15 bases lying between them. Germline V gene data show CDR1 as SEHNR and CDR2 as FQNEAQ (reference sequence). The CDR3 sequence is 14 residues long. The chain's CDR3 is CASSLVGPQAPQYF. The CDR3 nucleotides are TGTGCCAGCAGCTTAGTTGGGCCCCAGGCCCCCCAGTACTTC.

CDR3 residues: CASSQRIGVTDTQYF. In DNA form, the CDR3 reads TGTGCCAGCAGCCAAAGGATCGGGGTTACAGATACGCAGTATTTT. The chain recombines TRBV3-1 (or the pseudogene TRBV3-2) with TRBJ2-3, with TRBD2 as a possible D gene (5 bases). Trimming cost V 2 bases and J 3 bases, with 12 bases left between them. The CDR3 runs 15 residues. The germline gives CDR1 LGHDT, CDR2 YNNKEL (reference sequence).

This sequence joins TRBV21-1 and TRBJ2-2; TRBD2, the D gene given by the table, was not confirmed from the DNA. TRBV21-1 is a recognized pseudogene. The CDR3 loop spans 15 amino acids. CDR3 sequence reads: CASSITLTNTGELFF. The DNA of the CDR3 is TGTGCCAGCAGCATCACTCTCACTAACACCGGGGAGCTGTTTTTT.

The sample holds one count of this clone. The chain combines TRBV18 with TRBJ2-7; the match to TRBD1 covers 8 bases. Looked up from germline, CDR1 is KGHSH and CDR2 is LQKENI. V shed 6 bases, J shed 4 bases, and the junction held 11 bases outside the gene matches. The CDR3 runs to 15 residues. The CDR3 DNA follows: TGTGCCAGCTCCCAAAAACAGGGGGGCTCTTACGAGCAGTACTTC. As protein: CASSQKQGGSYEQYF.

The chain recombines TRBV5-1 with TRBJ2-3; 11 bases align to TRBD2. This CDR3 has 15 residues. Trimming removed 6 bases from V and 6 bases from J; junction bases left unmatched: 9. Germline lookup yields CDR1 SGHRS and CDR2 YFSETQ. The CDR3 DNA is TGCGCCAGCACCGAGACTAGCGGGATGGCGGATACGCAGTATTTT. Residues: CASTETSGMADTQYF.

V is TRBV7-8 and J is TRBJ2-5, with D possibly being TRBD2 (6 bases). Trimming pared 5 bases from V and 4 bases from J, leaving 23 bases between. The CDR3 has 17 residues. Germline CDR1 reads SGHVS; CDR2 reads FQNEAQ. The CDR3 DNA reads TGTGCCAGCAGCCGCGGACCTATCTACGCCGGGGGAGAGACCCAGTACTTC. Protein product: CASSRGPIYAGGETQYF. Filled out from reference TRBV7-8 and TRBJ2-5, the complete variable domain reads GAGVSQSPRYKVAKRGQDVALRCDPISGHVSLFWYQQALGQGPEFLTYFQNEAQLDKSGLPSDRFFAERPEGSVSTLKIQRTQQEDSAVYLCASSRGPIYAGGETQYFGPGTRLLVL.